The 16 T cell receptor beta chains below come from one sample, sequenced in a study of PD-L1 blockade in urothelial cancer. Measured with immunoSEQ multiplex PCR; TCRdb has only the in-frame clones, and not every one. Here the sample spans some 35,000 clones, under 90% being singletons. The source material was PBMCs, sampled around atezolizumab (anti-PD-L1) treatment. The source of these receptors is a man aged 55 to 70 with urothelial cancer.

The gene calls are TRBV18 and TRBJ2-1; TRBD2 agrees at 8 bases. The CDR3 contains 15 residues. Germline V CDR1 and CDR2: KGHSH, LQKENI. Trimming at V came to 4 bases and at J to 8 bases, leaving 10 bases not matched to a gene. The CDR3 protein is CASSLTAGVVDEQFF. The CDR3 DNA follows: TGTGCCAGCTCACTTACAGCGGGGGTTGTGGATGAGCAGTTCTTC. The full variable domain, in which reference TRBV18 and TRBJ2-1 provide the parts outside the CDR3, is NAGVMQNPRHLVRRRGQEARLRCSPMKGHSHVYWYRQLPEEGLKFMVYLQKENIIDESGMPKERFSAEFPKEGPSILRIQQVVRGDSAAYFCASSLTAGVVDEQFFGPGTRLTVL.

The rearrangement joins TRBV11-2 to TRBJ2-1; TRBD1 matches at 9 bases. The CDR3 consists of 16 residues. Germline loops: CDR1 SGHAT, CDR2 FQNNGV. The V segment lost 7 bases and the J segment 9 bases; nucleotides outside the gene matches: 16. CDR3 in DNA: TGTGCCAGCACCCAACGTTGGGGACAGGGACTTAGTGAGCAGTTCTTC. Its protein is CASTQRWGQGLSEQFF.

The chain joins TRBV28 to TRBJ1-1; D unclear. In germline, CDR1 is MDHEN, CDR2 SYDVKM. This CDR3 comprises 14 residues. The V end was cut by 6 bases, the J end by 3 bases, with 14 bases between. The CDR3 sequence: CASSRADGDTEAFF. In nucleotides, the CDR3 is TGTGCCAGCAGCCGGGCCGACGGGGACACTGAAGCTTTCTTT.

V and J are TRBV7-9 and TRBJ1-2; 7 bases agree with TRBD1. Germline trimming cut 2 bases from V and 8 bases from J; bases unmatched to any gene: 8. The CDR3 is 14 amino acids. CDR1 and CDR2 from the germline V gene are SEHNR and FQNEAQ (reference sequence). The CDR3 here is CASSLSGGPRGYTF. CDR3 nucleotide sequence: TGTGCCAGCAGCTTATCAGGGGGGCCTCGAGGCTACACCTTC.

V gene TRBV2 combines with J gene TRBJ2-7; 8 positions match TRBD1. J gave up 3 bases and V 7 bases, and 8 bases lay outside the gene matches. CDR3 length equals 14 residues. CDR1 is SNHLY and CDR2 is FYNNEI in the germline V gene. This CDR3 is CASTIRTGSYEQYF. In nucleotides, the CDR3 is TGTGCCAGCACCATACGGACAGGGAGCTACGAGCAGTACTTC. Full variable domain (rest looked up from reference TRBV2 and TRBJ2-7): EPEVTQTPSHQVTQMGQEVILRCVPISNHLYFYWYRQILGQKVEFLVSFYNNEISEKSEIFDDQFSVERPDGSNFTLKIRSTKLEDSAMYFCASTIRTGSYEQYFGPGTRLTVT.

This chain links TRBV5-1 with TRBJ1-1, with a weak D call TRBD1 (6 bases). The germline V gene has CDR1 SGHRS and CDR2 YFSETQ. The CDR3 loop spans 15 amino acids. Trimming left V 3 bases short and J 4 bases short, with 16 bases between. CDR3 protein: CASSYNTGRATEAFF. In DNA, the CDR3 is TGCGCCAGCAGCTACAACACAGGGAGGGCCACTGAAGCTTTCTTT.

The CDR3 reads CASSEVGGLSGANVLTF. DNA of the CDR3: TGTGCCAGCAGTGAAGTGGGGGGGCTCTCTGGGGCCAACGTCCTGACTTTC. The gene calls are TRBV2 and TRBJ2-6, with a tentative D call TRBD2 (7 bases). The CDR3 contains 17 residues. With 1 base removed from V and 0 bases from J, the gap between germline ends came to 10 bases. Germline assignment: CDR1 SNHLY and CDR2 FYNNEI.

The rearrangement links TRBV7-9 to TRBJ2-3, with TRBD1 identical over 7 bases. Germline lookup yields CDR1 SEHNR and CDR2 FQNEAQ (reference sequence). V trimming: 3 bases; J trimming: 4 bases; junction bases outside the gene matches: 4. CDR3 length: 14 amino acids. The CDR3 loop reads CASSFDRAPDTQYF. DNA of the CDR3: TGTGCCAGCAGCTTTGACAGGGCCCCAGATACGCAGTATTTT.

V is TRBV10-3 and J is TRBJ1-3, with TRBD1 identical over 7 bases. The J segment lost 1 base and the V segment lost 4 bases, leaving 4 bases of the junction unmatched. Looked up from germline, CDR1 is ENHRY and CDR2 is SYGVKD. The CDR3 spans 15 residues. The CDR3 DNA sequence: TGTGCCATCAGTGGCAGGGGGAAGTCTGGAAACACCATATATTTT. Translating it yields CAISGRGKSGNTIYF.

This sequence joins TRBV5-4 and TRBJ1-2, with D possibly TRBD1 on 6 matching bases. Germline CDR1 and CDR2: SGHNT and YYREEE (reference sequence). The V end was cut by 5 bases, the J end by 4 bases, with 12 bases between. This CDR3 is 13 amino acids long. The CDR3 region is CASSDQGLYGYTF. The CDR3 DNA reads TGTGCCAGCAGTGATCAGGGGCTCTATGGCTACACCTTC.

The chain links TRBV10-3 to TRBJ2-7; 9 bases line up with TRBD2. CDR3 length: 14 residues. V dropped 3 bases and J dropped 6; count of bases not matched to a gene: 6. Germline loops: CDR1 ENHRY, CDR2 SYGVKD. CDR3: CAISDPKTSGEQYF. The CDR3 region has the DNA TGTGCCATCAGTGACCCGAAGACTAGCGGCGAGCAGTACTTC.

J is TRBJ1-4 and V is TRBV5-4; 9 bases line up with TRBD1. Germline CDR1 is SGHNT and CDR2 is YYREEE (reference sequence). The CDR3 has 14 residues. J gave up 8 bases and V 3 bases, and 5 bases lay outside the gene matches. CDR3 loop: CASSSGQGQEKLFF. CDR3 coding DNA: TGTGCCAGCAGCTCGGGACAGGGTCAGGAAAAACTGTTTTTT.

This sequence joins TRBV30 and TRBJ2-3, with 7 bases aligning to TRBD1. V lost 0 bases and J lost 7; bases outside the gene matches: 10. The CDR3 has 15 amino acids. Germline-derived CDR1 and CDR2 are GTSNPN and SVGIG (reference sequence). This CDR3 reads CAWSVRGGGWYTQYF. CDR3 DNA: TGTGCCTGGAGTGTACGAGGGGGCGGGTGGTATACGCAGTATTTT.

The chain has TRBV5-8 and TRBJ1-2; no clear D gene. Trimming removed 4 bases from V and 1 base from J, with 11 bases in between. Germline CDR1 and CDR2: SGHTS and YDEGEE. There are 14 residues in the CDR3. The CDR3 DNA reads TGTGCCAGCAGCCCGGAACAGAATAACTATGGCTACACCTTC. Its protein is CASSPEQNNYGYTF.

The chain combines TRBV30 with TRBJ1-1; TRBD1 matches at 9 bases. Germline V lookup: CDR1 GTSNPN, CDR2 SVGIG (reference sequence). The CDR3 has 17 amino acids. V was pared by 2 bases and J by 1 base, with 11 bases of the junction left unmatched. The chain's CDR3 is CAWSILGTGWTNTEAFF. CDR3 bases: TGTGCCTGGAGTATCCTCGGGACAGGGTGGACGAACACTGAAGCTTTCTTT.

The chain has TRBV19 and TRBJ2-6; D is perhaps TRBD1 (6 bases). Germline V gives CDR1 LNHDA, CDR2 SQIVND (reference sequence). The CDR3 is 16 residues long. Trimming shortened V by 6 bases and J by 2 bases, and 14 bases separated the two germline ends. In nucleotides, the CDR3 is TGTGCCAGTAGCCCCGAAGGGGGTGCTGGGGCCAACGTCCTGACTTTC. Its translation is CASSPEGGAGANVLTF.